These T cell receptor beta chains were read from a single sample in a study of Ad26.COV2.S vaccination and SARS-CoV-2 variants. Data came from immunoSEQ multiplex PCR; TCRdb stores just in-frame clones and leaves some out. Counted here are 380,000 or so clones, approximately 83% occurring once; the ten biggest clones make up 7% to 9.5%. The sequencing used peripheral blood, collected in a trial of Ad26.COV2.S vaccine versus placebo. These receptor sequences come from a person aged 18-65 years who received the Ad26.COV2.S COVID-19 vaccine or a placebo. Both conserved end residues are part of each CDR3. Fields, in order: D gene, clone size, J gene, V gene, CDR3 DNA, CDR3 protein. A D gene is named only where the DNA matches it firmly. Size values are once, few and many counts, or a class for expanded clones, and some rows have none.

. | . | TRBJ2-3 | TRBV7-8 | TGTGCCAGCAGCAGTGACAGCACAGATACGCAGTATTTT | CASSSDSTDTQYF
. | . | TRBJ2-3 | TRBV7-7 | TGTGCCAGCAGCTTAGCGGGTGGGGGCGCAGATACGCAGTATTTT | CASSLAGGGADTQYF
. | . | TRBJ2-3 | TRBV3-1/TRBV3-2 | TGTGCCAGCAGCCCGGAGCTTCGCGGTAGGGGAACGCAGTATTTT | CASSPELRGRGTQYF
. | . | TRBJ2-7 | TRBV12-3/TRBV12-4 | TGTGCCAGCAGTTCCGACTTGTCCTACGAGCAGTACTTC | CASSSDLSYEQYF
TRBD2 | once | TRBJ2-7 | TRBV18 | TGTGCCAGCTCACCGACTAGCGGGGGAATGTACGAGCAGTACTTC | CASSPTSGGMYEQYF
. | once | TRBJ2-3 | TRBV5-1 | TGCGCCAGCAGCTTGCAGTGGGGGGCAGATACGCAGTATTTT | CASSLQWGADTQYF
. | once | TRBJ1-5 | TRBV27 | TGTGCCAGCAGAGCTACCAGGGGCAATCAGCCCCAGCATTTT | CASRATRGNQPQHF
. | . | TRBJ1-2 | TRBV6-5 | TGTGCCAGCAGCAGAAGGGACGGTGCCTACTATGGCTACACCTTC | CASSRRDGAYYGYTF
. | . | TRBJ2-7 | TRBV12-3/TRBV12-4 | TGTGCCAGCAGGTTCAACCGGGGCCCCGAGCAGTACTTC | CASRFNRGPEQYF
. | . | TRBJ2-2 | TRBV12-5 | TGTGCTAGTGGTCATGAGTTCACCGGGGAGCTGTTTTTT | CASGHEFTGELFF
. | . | TRBJ1-5 | TRBV6-5 | TGTGCCAGCAGCCCAGCGGTTAATCAGCCCCAGCATTTT | CASSPAVNQPQHF
. | once | TRBJ1-4 | TRBV3-1/TRBV3-2 | TGTGCCAGCAGCCAAGTTGAAAAACTGTTTTTT | CASSQVEKLFF
. | once | TRBJ2-1 | TRBV28 | TGTGCCAGCGGCACTCGGGGTTGGTCCTACAATGAGCAGTTCTTC | CASGTRGWSYNEQFF
. | . | TRBJ1-1 | TRBV6-5 | TGTGCCAGCAGCCCCCCCTATGCTGAAGCTTTCTTT | CASSPPYAEAFF
TRBD1 | . | TRBJ2-7 | TRBV18 | TGTGCCAGCTCAGCGACAGGGACCGAGCAGTACTTC | CASSATGTEQYF
. | . | TRBJ2-7 | TRBV2 | TGTGCCACCATAGACTGGTTGGAGGGTATCAACGAGCAGTACTTC | CATIDWLEGINEQYF
TRBD1 | . | TRBJ2-2 | TRBV9 | TGTGCCAGCAGCGTTTCCACGACAGGGTTTGCCGCCGGGGAGCTGTTTTTT | CASSVSTTGFAAGELFF
. | . | TRBJ2-3 | TRBV10-3 | TGTGCCATCAGTGAGCGGGGTACAGATACGCAGTATTTT | CAISERGTDTQYF
. | . | TRBJ1-1 | TRBV27 | TGTGCCAGCAGTTACGGGGGTGCTGAAGCTTTCTTT | CASSYGGAEAFF
. | . | TRBJ2-3 | TRBV5-1 | TGCGCCAGCAGCTCGGCTGAAGCTAGCACAGATACGCAGTATTTT | CASSSAEASTDTQYF
. | . | TRBJ1-2 | TRBV4-3 | TGCGCCAGCAGCCAAAGCAGAGCAGGGGCTAACTATGGCTACACCTTC | CASSQSRAGANYGYTF
TRBD1 | few | TRBJ2-6 | TRBV13 | TGTGCCAGCATCCTTAAAAGGGGGCCGGGCTCTGGGGCCAACGTCCTGACTTTC | CASILKRGPGSGANVLTF
. | few | TRBJ2-2 | TRBV24-1 | TGTGCCACCAGTGATTTGCAGCCAGACACCGGGGAGCTGTTTTTT | CATSDLQPDTGELFF
. | . | TRBJ1-5 | TRBV7-2 | TGTGCCAGCAGCTCCCCCAGAGGGCCCCAGCATTTT | CASSSPRGPQHF
. | . | TRBJ2-3 | TRBV2 | TGTGCCAGCAGCCCTGAGCCCCTCGATACGCAGTATTTT | CASSPEPLDTQYF
TRBD2 | few | TRBJ2-1 | TRBV12-5 | TGTGCTAGTGGAGGAGCGGGGGGGCAACACGAGCAGTTCTTC | CASGGAGGQHEQFF
. | . | TRBJ1-1 | TRBV6-5 | TGTGCCAGCAACCTACAGGGCAGCACTGAAGCTTTCTTT | CASNLQGSTEAFF
. | . | TRBJ2-3 | TRBV2 | TGTGCCAGCAGCGGGGAGGATACGCAGTATTTT | CASSGEDTQYF
TRBD1 | . | TRBJ1-5 | TRBV30 | TGTGCCTGGAGCCTCGGGACAGGGGTCAATCAGCCCCAGCATTTT | CAWSLGTGVNQPQHF
TRBD2 | . | TRBJ2-3 | TRBV5-1 | TGCGCCAGCAGCTTTACGGGACTAGCGGCAGATACGCAGTATTTT | CASSFTGLAADTQYF
TRBD1 | . | TRBJ1-1 | TRBV7-2 | TGTGCCAGCAGCTCCGAGACAGGGCGGAACACTGAAGCTTTCTTT | CASSSETGRNTEAFF
TRBD2 | . | TRBJ2-2 | TRBV27 | TGTGCCAGCAGTCCCGGACTAGCCTTCATAACCGGGGAGCTGTTTTTT | CASSPGLAFITGELFF
. | . | TRBJ2-7 | TRBV30 | TGTGCCTGGAGTGGAGGCTCCTACGAGCAGTACTTC | CAWSGGSYEQYF
. | . | TRBJ2-7 | TRBV19 | TGTGCCAGTAGTATAGGATGGGCAGAGCAGTACTTC | CASSIGWAEQYF
TRBD2 | . | TRBJ2-5 | TRBV9 | TGTGCCAGCTCCTGGGCGGGAGTCTCAGAGACCCAGTACTTC | CASSWAGVSETQYF
. | . | TRBJ2-2 | TRBV18 | TGTGCCAGCTCGCGCGATCCCGGTGGGGAGCTGTTTTTT | CASSRDPGGELFF
TRBD1 | few | TRBJ2-7 | TRBV4-1 | TGCGCCAGCAGTCGTAACCGGGACAGGAGCTACGAGCAGTACTTC | CASSRNRDRSYEQYF
TRBD2 | few | TRBJ2-6 | TRBV27 | TGTGCCAGCAGTTTATCGATGACTAGCGGGAGAGGGTCTGGGGCCAACGTCCTGACTTTC | CASSLSMTSGRGSGANVLTF
TRBD2 | . | TRBJ2-1 | TRBV3-1/TRBV3-2 | TGTGCCAGCAGCCAAGAAAGCGCGACTAGCGGAAAGCAGTTCTTC | CASSQESATSGKQFF
. | . | TRBJ1-5 | TRBV3-1/TRBV3-2 | TGTGCCAGCAGCCAGGGACTTGGTCAGCCCCAGCATTTT | CASSQGLGQPQHF
. | . | TRBJ1-2 | TRBV18 | TGTGCCAGCTCACCACCGGGATATGGCTACACCTTC | CASSPPGYGYTF
. | . | TRBJ2-2 | TRBV2 | TGTGCCAGCAGCGCTCTTGAGGGTGGCACCGGGGAGCTGTTTTTT | CASSALEGGTGELFF
. | . | TRBJ1-2 | TRBV12-3/TRBV12-4 | TGTGCCAGCAGTTTTGGGCGGATCTATGGCTACACCTTC | CASSFGRIYGYTF
. | . | TRBJ2-1 | TRBV9 | TGTGCCAGCAGCGTAGGGGCCACGGAGCAGTTCTTC | CASSVGATEQFF
. | . | TRBJ2-5 | TRBV5-5 | TGTGCCAGCAGCCGAGGGGGACTCGGGGTTCAAGAGACCCAGTACTTC | CASSRGGLGVQETQYF
. | few | TRBJ1-4 | TRBV19 | TGTGCCAGTAGTCTCGGACAGCGGAAACTGTTTTTT | CASSLGQRKLFF
. | . | TRBJ1-6 | TRBV6-5 | TGTGCCAGCCAACGGGACCTCACCCGGGATTCACCCCTCCACTTT | CASQRDLTRDSPLHF
. | . | TRBJ1-2 | TRBV11-2 | TGTGCCAGCAGCTTAGTTGGGGACTATGGCTACACCTTC | CASSLVGDYGYTF
TRBD2 | . | TRBJ2-6 | TRBV7-3 | TGTGCCAGCAGCCAGACTAGCGGGAGCTCTGGGGCCAACGTCCTGACTTTC | CASSQTSGSSGANVLTF
. | once | TRBJ1-2 | TRBV11-2 | TGTGCCAGCAGCTTTACAGGAAGGCATGGCTACACCTTC | CASSFTGRHGYTF